These 5 T cell receptor beta chains originate from one sample sequenced in a study of T cells in Graves' hyperthyroidism and ophthalmopathy. RNA transcripts were the template for amplifying TCR beta CDR3 regions. HTBI primers were the set used in a first-round RT-PCR of the TCR CDR3. TCRdb recomputed calls from the multiplex PCR reads with MiXCR, one row per CDR3 protein. The profile shows hundreds of thousands of distinct CDR3 sequences, approximately 40% of them singletons. Input material: blood. The receptors shown here come from a woman in her thirties or forties with Graves' hyperthyroidism.

The rearrangement links TRBV20-1 to TRBJ2-5; 8 bases match TRBD2. J was trimmed by 9 bases and V by 5 bases; bases with no gene match: 14. The CDR3 consists of 14 residues. Germline-derived CDR1 and CDR2 are DFQATT and SNEGSKA (reference sequence). The CDR3 loop reads CSAYQGSSGQAQYF. The CDR3 coding sequence is TGCAGTGCTTATCAGGGGTCTAGCGGGCAAGCCCAGTACTTC.

There are many counts of this clonotype. The chain couples TRBV11-2 to TRBJ1-2; D perhaps matches TRBD1 (6 bases). This CDR3 comprises 14 residues. Trimming took off 5 bases at V and 4 bases at J, with 14 bases between the two ends. Germline-derived CDR1 and CDR2 are SGHAT and FQNNGV. The CDR3: CASSPPGASYGYTF. CDR3 bases: TGTGCCAGCAGCCCCCCGGGGGCAAGCTATGGCTACACCTTC.

This clonotype has ten or more counts. This chain links TRBV10-3 with TRBJ1-1; D possibly corresponds to TRBD1 (6 bases). Germline V CDR1 and CDR2: ENHRY, SYGVKD. This CDR3 has 15 amino acids. With 5 bases removed from V and 2 bases from J, the gap between germline ends came to 15 bases. CDR3 in amino acids: CAISTGDRRNTEAFF. The CDR3 nucleotides read TGTGCCATCAGTACAGGCGACAGGCGAAACACTGAAGCTTTCTTT.

Only a few counts were recorded for this clonotype. This chain links TRBV7-2 with TRBJ1-2, with D hard to call. CDR3 length equals 13 residues. CDR1 and CDR2 (germline): SGHTA, FQGNSA. Trimming cost V 5 bases and J 4 bases, with 11 bases left between them. CDR3 nucleotide sequence: TGTGCCAGCAGCGAACAACGTCTCTATGGCTACACCTTC. Translating it yields CASSEQRLYGYTF.

This clonotype was picked up a small number of times. This rearrangement joins TRBV7-9 to TRBJ1-4, with D tentatively TRBD1 (5 bases). The CDR3 totals 17 residues. Germline V gene lookup returns CDR1 SEHNR and CDR2 FQNEAQ (reference sequence). V lost 4 bases to trimming and J lost 3 bases, with 18 bases between them. The CDR3 spells CASSSPLGGVPNEKLFF. Here the CDR3 DNA reads TGTGCCAGCAGCTCACCCCTGGGGGGGGTTCCTAATGAAAAACTGTTTTTT.